The 5 T cell receptor beta chains in this list originate from one sample, sequenced in a study of cytomegalovirus exposure and HLA in healthy donors. It was with 60 Vbeta and 13 Jbeta primers that the PCR ran. Clones were sequenced by immunoSEQ multiplex PCR, and TCRdb holds only the in-frame ones, with some missing. This sample carries 95,000 to 150,000 clones, 76% of them seen once, and the ten largest clones take less than 2%. The material sequenced was PBMCs. These receptors originate from a man aged 45-65 years in good health and CMV-seronegative.

CDR3 DNA: TGTGCCAGCAGTGCCCAGACAGGGGGTCAAGAGACCCAGTACTTC. Its translation is CASSAQTGGQETQYF. The gene calls are TRBV6-1 and TRBJ2-5, with 9 bases lining up with TRBD1. The trim removed 4 bases at V and 2 bases at J, leaving 5 bases unmatched. Per the germline V gene, CDR1 is MNHNS and CDR2 is SASEGT. CDR3 length: 15 amino acids.

The V gene is TRBV15, the J gene TRBJ2-7; a possible D gene is TRBD1 (5 bases). The CDR3 contains 13 residues. Germline V gene lookup returns CDR1 LNHNV and CDR2 YYDKDF (reference sequence). The germline V and J ends were trimmed by 8 bases and 3 bases, with 14 bases remaining between them. CDR3 sequence reads: CATAGQKGYEQYF. The CDR3 DNA is TGTGCCACCGCCGGACAAAAGGGCTACGAGCAGTACTTC.

Regarding this clone: One end of the junction does not line up with germline, which may come from a read error. The sample carries other DNA sequences with the same CDR3. The chain is built from TRBV6-5 and TRBJ1-6, with D maybe TRBD1 (5 bases). There are 14 residues in the CDR3. Germline-derived CDR1 and CDR2 are MNHEY and SVGAGI. CDR3 residues: CASSPTEQNSPLHF. The CDR3 bases are TGTGCTAGCAGTCCGACAGAACAAAATTCACCCCTCCACTTT.

This chain joins TRBV9 and TRBJ1-2; 7 nucleotides agree with TRBD1. Germline V CDR1 and CDR2: SGDLS, YYNGEE. This CDR3 has 14 residues. Losses at the gene ends were 1 base for V and 6 bases for J; bases not matched to a gene: 6. CDR3 in DNA: TGTGCCAGCAGCGTACGGGACAGACGGAATGGCTACACCTTC. It translates to CASSVRDRRNGYTF.

The chain is built from TRBV11-2 and TRBJ2-1, with 9 bases identical to TRBD2. The CDR3 loop spans 15 amino acids. Germline CDR1 reads SGHAT; CDR2 reads FQNNGV. Trimming removed 6 bases from V and 2 bases from J; junction bases left unmatched: 5. CDR3 sequence: CASRRAGGPYNEQFF. The CDR3 nucleotides read TGTGCCAGCAGGAGGGCGGGGGGGCCCTACAATGAGCAGTTCTTC.